The rows below give T cell receptor beta chains drawn from one sample of a study of siplizumab effects on memory and regulatory T cells. Produced via immunoSEQ multiplex PCR; TCRdb's table is partial and in-frame only. The sample records 9,200 or so clones, 55% to 75% being singletons. Material for sequencing was effector memory CD8+ T cells sorted from blood. The receptors come from a human donor in good health. Each CDR3 is given with its conserved first and last residue. Fields, in order: CDR3 length, D gene, V gene, J gene, clone size, CDR3 DNA, CDR3 protein. The D gene is left open where the match is weak. For some rows the clone size is stated as once, few or many, or as a class when expanded; others skip it.

length: 15
D: -
V: TRBV27
J: TRBJ2-7
size: -
DNA: TGTGCCAGCAGTTTCGTCCTGAGCGCCGGCTACGAGCAGTACTTC
CDR3: CASSFVLSAGYEQYF

length: 13
D: TRBD2
V: TRBV4-1
J: TRBJ2-5
size: -
DNA: TGCGCCAGCAGCCAAGACCCGGGGGGGACCCAGTACTTC
CDR3: CASSQDPGGTQYF

length: 13
D: TRBD1
V: TRBV6-5
J: TRBJ1-1
size: -
DNA: TGTGCCAGCAGTTGGAAAACAGGGGCTGAAGCTTTCTTT
CDR3: CASSWKTGAEAFF

length: 15
D: -
V: TRBV23-1
J: TRBJ2-1
size: -
DNA: TGCGCCAGCAGTCTACGAGCCTATCCACACAATGAGCAGTTCTTC
CDR3: CASSLRAYPHNEQFF

length: 14
D: TRBD2
V: TRBV4-1
J: TRBJ2-7
size: -
DNA: TGCGCCAGCAGCCAGGATGTGGGACTAGTAATAGCGAACTTC
CDR3: CASSQDVGLVIANF

length: 17
D: -
V: TRBV7-9
J: TRBJ1-3
size: -
DNA: TGTGCCAGCAGCTCCCCTTGGGGTGTCTTCTCTGGAAACACCATATATTTT
CDR3: CASSSPWGVFSGNTIYF

length: 15
D: -
V: TRBV6-6
J: TRBJ1-2
size: -
DNA: TGTGCCAGCAGTCACCGATCGACAGGCTATTATGGCTACACCTTC
CDR3: CASSHRSTGYYGYTF

length: 13
D: -
V: TRBV6-5
J: TRBJ1-1
size: few
DNA: TGTGCCAGCAAAAGTTTATGGGAATTTGAAGCTTTCTTT
CDR3: CASKSLWEFEAFF

length: 16
D: -
V: TRBV4-1
J: TRBJ2-3
size: -
DNA: TGCGCCAGCAGCCAAGATCCCATGCCCTTAACAGATACGCAGTATTTT
CDR3: CASSQDPMPLTDTQYF

length: 12
D: -
V: TRBV5-4
J: TRBJ2-5
size: few
DNA: TGTGCCAGCAGCTTGACAGGCGAGACCCAGTACTTC
CDR3: CASSLTGETQYF

length: 13
D: -
V: TRBV9
J: TRBJ2-7
size: -
DNA: TGTGCCAGCAGCCCAGACCTATCTTTTGAGCAGTACTTC
CDR3: CASSPDLSFEQYF

length: 15
D: -
V: TRBV4-1
J: TRBJ1-5
size: -
DNA: TGCGCCAGCAGCCAAGTAGCAAATAGCAATCAGCCCCAGCATTTT
CDR3: CASSQVANSNQPQHF

length: 14
D: TRBD1
V: TRBV5-4
J: TRBJ1-2
size: -
DNA: TGTGCCAGCAGCTTGGAGGGACAGGGGTTTGGCTACACCTTC
CDR3: CASSLEGQGFGYTF